Each of the 27 T cell receptor beta chains below was sequenced from the same sample in a study of cytomegalovirus exposure and HLA in healthy donors. With 60 Vbeta and 13 Jbeta primers, the PCR was carried out. The data were produced by immunoSEQ multiplex PCR, yet TCRdb's version contains in-frame clones alone and is incomplete. The sample lists fewer than 150,000 clones, around four fifths occurring once. The sequencing input was PBMCs. These receptors were taken from a man aged 60-69 years in good health and CMV-seropositive.

Only a few counts were recorded for this clone. The V and J genes are TRBV27 and TRBJ2-7; D is unclear. This CDR3 has 14 residues. Between the trimmed V and J ends, which lost 0 bases and 4 bases, there was a span of 10 bases. The germline V gene encodes CDR1 MNHEY and CDR2 SMNVEV (reference sequence). The CDR3 spells CASSLSGAIYEQYF. The DNA for the CDR3 is TGTGCCAGCAGTTTATCAGGAGCGATATACGAGCAGTACTTC.

V usage is TRBV2 and J usage is TRBJ1-1; 7 bases match TRBD1. The V segment lost 6 bases and the J segment 0 bases; nucleotides outside the gene matches: 7. Per germline, CDR1 SNHLY and CDR2 FYNNEI. This CDR3 comprises 15 residues. Written as DNA, the CDR3 is TGTGCCAGCAGCCCAGGACAGGCCATGAACACTGAAGCTTTCTTT. As protein: CASSPGQAMNTEAFF. The full variable domain, in which reference TRBV2 and TRBJ1-1 provide the parts outside the CDR3, is EPEVTQTPSHQVTQMGQEVILRCVPISNHLYFYWYRQILGQKVEFLVSFYNNEISEKSEIFDDQFSVERPDGSNFTLKIRSTKLEDSAMYFCASSPGQAMNTEAFFGQGTRLTVV.

The V gene is TRBV19, the J gene TRBJ1-1, with D hard to call. This CDR3 comprises 13 residues. The V end lost 5 bases, the J end lost 1 base, and 8 bases lay between the germline ends. CDR1 and CDR2 from the germline V gene are LNHDA and SQIVND (reference sequence). In nucleotides, the CDR3 is TGTGCCAGTAGTCCGCGGGGGAACACTGAAGCTTTCTTT. It is translated as CASSPRGNTEAFF.

The CDR3 loop is CASSGSSGGYEQYF. The CDR3 bases are TGTGCCAGCAGTGGATCTAGCGGGGGGTACGAGCAGTACTTC. J is TRBJ2-7 and V is TRBV6-1; the match to TRBD2 covers 11 bases. Germline CDR1 MNHNS, CDR2 SASEGT. Trimming removed 4 bases from V and 4 bases from J; junction bases left unmatched: 3. The CDR3 spans 14 residues.

This rearrangement joins TRBV2 to TRBJ1-6; perhaps TRBD1 as D (5 bases). Germline assignment: CDR1 SNHLY and CDR2 FYNNEI. Trimming pared 11 bases from V and 6 bases from J, leaving 14 bases between. This CDR3 region has 13 residues. CDR3 sequence (DNA): TGTGCCGGGAAGAGGGACTTTAATTCACCCCTCCACTTT. The encoded protein is CAGKRDFNSPLHF.

The rearrangement links TRBV12-5 to TRBJ2-1, with 8 bases that match TRBD1. Germline CDR1 LGHNT, CDR2 FRNRAP. V shed 1 base, J shed 5 bases, and the junction held 1 base outside the gene matches. The CDR3 is made up of 14 amino acids. The CDR3 loop reads CASGLGQGHNEQFF. DNA for the CDR3: TGTGCTAGTGGTTTGGGACAGGGGCACAATGAGCAGTTCTTC. The complete variable domain, with remaining parts taken from reference TRBV12-5 and TRBJ2-1, reads DARVTQTPRHKVTEMGQEVTMRCQPILGHNTVFWYRQTMMQGLELLAYFRNRAPLDDSGMPKDRFSAEMPDATLATLKIQPSEPRDSAVYFCASGLGQGHNEQFFGPGTRLTVL.

This clone appeared a single time. The genes are TRBV19 and TRBJ2-1; 10 nucleotides match TRBD2. CDR1 and CDR2 (germline): LNHDA, SQIVND (reference sequence). The J segment lost 4 bases and the V segment lost 5 bases, leaving 8 bases of the junction unmatched. CDR3 length equals 16 residues. CDR3: CASSPRTSGLYNEQFF. The CDR3 DNA reads as TGTGCCAGTAGTCCACGGACTAGCGGTCTTTACAATGAGCAGTTCTTC.

This clone was seen just once. The chain links TRBV10-3 to TRBJ1-1; D gene ambiguous. Germline values: CDR1 ENHRY, CDR2 SYGVKD. The CDR3 has 13 residues. V lost 6 bases and J lost 0, with 8 bases in between. The CDR3 DNA follows: TGTGCCATCAGGGCCCCGCTGAACACTGAAGCTTTCTTT. This sequence encodes CAIRAPLNTEAFF.

The J gene is TRBJ1-2, the V gene TRBV11-2, with unresolved D. Trimming cost V 3 bases and J 7 bases, with 9 bases left between them. This CDR3 is built from 12 residues. Germline V lookup: CDR1 SGHAT, CDR2 FQNNGV. The CDR3 loop is CASSFGSFGYTF. The CDR3 DNA sequence: TGTGCCAGCAGCTTTGGCTCTTTTGGCTACACCTTC.

The chain joins TRBV6-5 to TRBJ1-2; maybe TRBD1 (6 bases). Trimming pared 0 bases from V and 3 bases from J, leaving 8 bases between. The CDR3 is made up of 14 amino acids. The germline V gene encodes CDR1 MNHEY and CDR2 SVGAGI. The CDR3 loop is CASSYSSGDYGYTF. CDR3 DNA: TGTGCCAGCAGTTACTCATCAGGGGACTATGGCTACACCTTC.

The chain couples TRBV18 to TRBJ1-1, with 7 bases identical to TRBD1. The CDR3 runs 14 residues. The J segment lost 5 bases and the V segment lost 3 bases, leaving 6 bases of the junction unmatched. The germline CDR1 and CDR2 sequences are KGHSH and LQKENI. CDR3 region: CASSPQGGGTEAFF. As DNA, the CDR3 is TGTGCCAGCTCACCCCAGGGGGGTGGGACTGAAGCTTTCTTT. Combining the CDR3 with reference TRBV18 and TRBJ1-1 gives the whole variable domain NAGVMQNPRHLVRRRGQEARLRCSPMKGHSHVYWYRQLPEEGLKFMVYLQKENIIDESGMPKERFSAEFPKEGPSILRIQQVVRGDSAAYFCASSPQGGGTEAFFGQGTRLTVV.

This clone was counted only a few times. V gene TRBV7-2 combines with J gene TRBJ2-2, with 8 nucleotides matching TRBD2. Germline CDR1 SGHTA, CDR2 FQGNSA. CDR3 length equals 16 residues. Trimming removed 4 bases from V and 5 bases from J; junction bases left unmatched: 9. CDR3 DNA sequence: TGTGCCAGCAGCTATAGCGGGGCGGCCGGAACCGGGGAGCTGTTTTTT. This gives the protein CASSYSGAAGTGELFF.

This clone was detected once. The rearrangement joins TRBV18 to TRBJ2-5; D gene uncertain. From germline, CDR1 is KGHSH and CDR2 LQKENI. The CDR3 is made up of 14 amino acids. Between the trimmed V and J ends, which lost 0 bases and 2 bases, there was a span of 7 bases. Here the CDR3 reads CASSPPSRQETQYF. CDR3 DNA: TGTGCCAGCTCACCACCGAGCCGACAAGAGACCCAGTACTTC. Supplemented by reference TRBV18 and TRBJ2-5, the full variable domain reads NAGVMQNPRHLVRRRGQEARLRCSPMKGHSHVYWYRQLPEEGLKFMVYLQKENIIDESGMPKERFSAEFPKEGPSILRIQQVVRGDSAAYFCASSPPSRQETQYFGPGTRLLVL.

The chain carries TRBV5-6 and TRBJ2-4, with D possibly being TRBD1 (6 bases). Germline V gene data show CDR1 as SGHDT and CDR2 as YYEEEE. The CDR3 consists of 13 residues. V was cut by 1 base and J by 9 bases, with 11 bases left in between. The CDR3 protein is CASSLMGQGIQYF. Written as DNA, the CDR3 is TGTGCCAGCAGCTTGATGGGACAAGGCATTCAGTACTTC.

The chain recombines TRBV7-6 with TRBJ1-5; D is uncertain. Germline V gene lookup returns CDR1 SGHVS and CDR2 FNYEAQ. V dropped 5 bases and J dropped 1 base, with 6 bases sitting between them. This CDR3 has 13 residues. Here the CDR3 reads CASSVSSNQPQHF. In DNA form, the CDR3 reads TGTGCCAGCAGCGTAAGCAGCAATCAGCCCCAGCATTTT.

The rearrangement joins TRBV10-3 to TRBJ1-1; weak D call: TRBD1 (5 bases). The ends were cut back, 4 bases at V and 5 bases at J, with 8 bases in the middle. The CDR3 is made up of 12 amino acids. CDR1 and CDR2 from the germline V gene are ENHRY and SYGVKD. The CDR3 region has the DNA TGTGCCATCAGTGGGGGGGGGACTGAAGCTTTCTTT. Protein sequence: CAISGGGTEAFF.

This clone occurred a few times. The V gene is TRBV6-1, the J gene TRBJ1-2; perhaps TRBD1 as D (5 bases). There are 15 residues in the CDR3. V lost 5 bases to trimming and J lost 4 bases, with 17 bases between them. Germline CDR1 reads MNHNS; CDR2 reads SASEGT. The CDR3 DNA sequence: TGTGCCAGCAGTCTGGGGGAGGGCCCGACCTATGGCTACACCTTC. It yields the protein CASSLGEGPTYGYTF.

The chain couples TRBV18 to TRBJ1-4, with D possibly TRBD1 on 5 matching bases. Trimming stripped 1 base from V and 7 bases from J, with 10 bases between. The CDR3 loop spans 14 amino acids. Germline values: CDR1 KGHSH, CDR2 LQKENI. The CDR3 loop reads CASSPRAGSEKLFF. The CDR3, as DNA: TGTGCCAGCTCACCACGGGCAGGGTCTGAAAAACTGTTTTTT.

V is TRBV5-1 and J is TRBJ2-7; 8 positions match TRBD2. After removal of 0 bases from V and 2 bases from J, the junction contained 4 bases not matched to a gene. Germline CDR1 SGHRS, CDR2 YFSETQ. The CDR3 length is 15 residues. CDR3 region: CASSLDSGGPYEQYF. The CDR3 DNA reads TGCGCCAGCAGCTTGGATTCGGGGGGGCCCTACGAGCAGTACTTC.

The chain employs TRBV5-4 and TRBJ1-1; D not resolved. The CDR3 has 11 amino acids. Trimming left V 2 bases short and J 11 bases short, with 10 bases between. Germline-derived CDR1 and CDR2 are SGHNT and YYREEE (reference sequence). CDR3: CASSLSNEAFF. Written as DNA, the CDR3 is TGTGCCAGCAGCTTAAGCAATGAGGCTTTCTTT.

The rearrangement links TRBV5-1 to TRBJ2-7; 12 bases agree with TRBD1. Germline loops: CDR1 SGHRS, CDR2 YFSETQ. The CDR3 is made up of 16 amino acids. Trimming took 0 bases from V and 5 from J; bases not matched to a gene: 6. The CDR3 sequence is CASSLAGTGGFDEQYF. CDR3 nucleotide sequence: TGCGCCAGCAGCTTGGCCGGGACAGGGGGCTTCGACGAGCAGTACTTC.

V gene TRBV2 combines with J gene TRBJ2-5, with 7 nucleotides matching TRBD1. The CDR3 runs to 15 residues. The germline V gene encodes CDR1 SNHLY and CDR2 FYNNEI. V dropped 7 bases and J dropped 2; count of bases not matched to a gene: 10. The CDR3 spells CASTRWTGSQETQYF. The CDR3 nucleotides read TGTGCCAGCACCCGGTGGACAGGATCTCAAGAGACCCAGTACTTC.

The chain uses TRBV7-9 and TRBJ2-2, with TRBD2 as a possible D gene (5 bases). Trimming cost V 5 bases and J 6 bases, with 13 bases left between them. This CDR3 is 14 amino acids long. The germline gives CDR1 SEHNR, CDR2 FQNEAQ (reference sequence). CDR3 sequence reads: CASSRERAAGELFF. CDR3 coding DNA: TGTGCCAGCAGCCGAGAGAGGGCCGCCGGGGAGCTGTTTTTT.

CDR3 nucleotide sequence: TGCGCCAGCAGCTTGGAGAGCAATGAAAAACTGTTTTTT. Protein: CASSLESNEKLFF. The V and J genes are TRBV5-1 and TRBJ1-4; D unresolved. There are 13 residues in the CDR3. CDR1 is SGHRS, CDR2 YFSETQ, per germline. V shed 0 bases and J shed 5 bases, with 5 bases lying between them.

This clone was detected once. The chain's CDR3 is CASSVGPGQGAYEQYF. In DNA, the CDR3 is TGCGCCAGCAGCGTAGGACCGGGACAGGGGGCCTACGAGCAGTACTTC. The rearrangement joins TRBV4-1 to TRBJ2-7, with TRBD1 matching over 11 bases. Germline trimming cut 5 bases from V and 2 bases from J; bases unmatched to any gene: 8. The CDR3 is made up of 16 amino acids. CDR1 MGHRA and CDR2 YSYEKL come from the germline V gene.

In this sample, this clone turned up a few times. V gene TRBV5-6 combines with J gene TRBJ2-1; 8 positions agree with TRBD2. The CDR3 length is 17 residues. J lost 0 bases, V lost 0 bases, and 5 bases had no gene match. Germline values: CDR1 SGHDT, CDR2 YYEEEE. For the CDR3, the DNA is TGTGCCAGCAGCTTGGGACTAGCGAGATCCTCCTACAATGAGCAGTTCTTC. Amino acid sequence: CASSLGLARSSYNEQFF.

This clone was observed once. The chain has TRBV28 and TRBJ2-2, with D maybe TRBD1 (5 bases). Germline V CDR1 and CDR2: MDHEN, SYDVKM. Trimming removed 3 bases from V and 4 bases from J, with 18 bases in between. This CDR3 is built from 17 residues. The DNA for the CDR3 is TGTGCCAGCAGTTTCCCGCTTCATCAAAGGGGCACCGGGGAGCTGTTTTTT. It codes for CASSFPLHQRGTGELFF.